This is a list of T cell receptor beta chains from one sample in a study of blood T cell repertoires in COVID-19. Assay used: immunoSEQ multiplex PCR; TCRdb lists only in-frame clones, some missing. The table shows just over 650,000 clones, with over 80% occurring only once. What was sequenced was peripheral blood. Receptors were obtained from a woman between 18 and 30 years old with acute or convalescent COVID-19. Each CDR3 is given with its conserved first and last residue. D genes are given only for firm matches. Only some rows state a clone size, as once, few, many or a class for expanded clones.

>TRBJ1-2|TRBV27|TRBD1|.
CASSFQGERYGYTF
TGTGCCAGCAGTTTCCAGGGGGAGCGCTATGGCTACACCTTC
>TRBJ2-5|TRBV19|.|.
CASSIEGPGTQYF
TGTGCCAGTAGTATAGAGGGGCCAGGGACCCAGTACTTC
>TRBJ2-5|TRBV5-1|.|.
CASSLEVGQKETQYF
TGCGCCAGCAGCTTGGAAGTTGGACAAAAAGAGACCCAGTACTTC
>TRBJ1-2|TRBV29-1|.|few
CSVISDGYTF
TGCAGCGTTATTTCGGATGGCTACACCTTC
>TRBJ2-2|TRBV28|.|.
CATRPGGGELFF
TGTGCCACCCGGCCCGGAGGCGGGGAGCTGTTTTTT
>TRBJ1-2|TRBV7-9|.|.
CAILGGIDGYTF
TGTGCCATCCTAGGAGGGATAGATGGCTACACCTTC
>TRBJ1-2|TRBV6-5|TRBD1|.
CASSSTGENYGYTF
TGTGCCAGCAGTTCGACAGGGGAGAACTATGGCTACACCTTC
>TRBJ1-1|TRBV6-5|TRBD1|.
CATVTGVSEAFF
TGTGCCACCGTCACAGGGGTTTCTGAAGCTTTCTTT
>TRBJ2-1|TRBV18|TRBD1|.
CASSPPGTGGYNEQFF
TGTGCCAGCTCACCACCCGGGACAGGGGGGTACAATGAGCAGTTCTTC
>TRBJ1-2|TRBV28|TRBD1|.
CASRATGGNGYTF
TGTGCCAGCAGGGCTACAGGGGGGAATGGCTACACCTTC
>TRBJ2-3|TRBV14|TRBD1|.
CASSLTWGQGSTDTQYF
TGTGCCAGCAGCCTCACCTGGGGACAGGGTAGCACAGATACGCAGTATTTT
>TRBJ2-7|TRBV13|.|few
CASSLAIRYRTEGSYEQYF
TGTGCCAGCAGCTTAGCCATTCGTTATCGGACGGAGGGCTCCTACGAGCAGTACTTC
>TRBJ1-2|TRBV27|.|.
CASSPTTRHGYTF
TGTGCCAGCAGCCCCACGACTCGTCATGGCTACACCTTC
>TRBJ2-3|TRBV7-9|.|once
CASSFLVNQGPLRTDTQYF
TGTGCCAGCAGCTTTCTGGTGAATCAGGGGCCGTTACGAACAGATACGCAGTATTTT
>TRBJ2-2|TRBV6-5|TRBD2|.
CASRVSGGSTGELFF
TGTGCCAGCAGAGTTAGCGGGGGGTCCACCGGGGAGCTGTTTTTT
>TRBJ2-7|TRBV3-1/TRBV3-2|.|once
CASSQRLKTPFF
TGTGCCAGCAGCCAACGTCTCAAGACACCTTTTTTC
>TRBJ1-4|TRBV18|TRBD1|.
CASSPILLTTGANEKLFF
TGTGCCAGCTCACCCATCCTACTGACGACAGGGGCAAATGAAAAACTGTTTTTT
>TRBJ1-6|TRBV23-1|TRBD1|once
CASSQSRQGRFNENSPLHF
TGCGCCAGCAGTCAATCGAGACAGGGAAGGTTTAACGAAAATTCACCCCTCCACTTT
>TRBJ1-4|TRBV19|.|.
CASSVGVELFF
TGTGCCAGTAGTGTAGGAGTGGAACTGTTTTTT
>TRBJ2-5|TRBV4-2|TRBD1|.
CASRDRLQETQYF
TGTGCCAGCAGGGACAGGCTACAAGAGACCCAGTACTTC
>TRBJ1-5|TRBV19|.|few
CASRPGGAYNQPQHF
TGTGCCAGTAGACCGGGGGGGGCCTACAATCAGCCCCAGCATTTT
>TRBJ2-3|TRBV7-7|TRBD2|.
CASSQHSGGAPDTQYF
TGTGCCAGCAGCCAACACAGCGGGGGGGCGCCAGATACGCAGTATTTT
>TRBJ1-5|TRBV7-9|TRBD1|.
CASSNGQVGQPQHF
TGTGCCAGCAGCAACGGACAGGTGGGTCAGCCCCAGCATTTT
>TRBJ2-3|TRBV3-1/TRBV3-2|.|.
CASSQWSSGSTDTQYF
TGTGCCAGCAGCCAATGGAGTAGCGGAAGCACAGATACGCAGTATTTT
>TRBJ1-2|TRBV6-5|.|.
CASSLGRRGGYTF
TGTGCCAGCAGTCTTGGTCGCCGGGGGGGCTACACCTTC
>TRBJ1-4|TRBV4-3|TRBD1|.
CASSPLPGTGKKLFF
TGCGCCAGCAGCCCGCTTCCCGGGACAGGGAAAAAACTGTTTTTT
>TRBJ1-2|TRBV29-1|.|.
CSVVSPVFYGYTF
TGCAGCGTTGTCTCCCCGGTATTTTATGGCTACACCTTC
>TRBJ1-2|TRBV10-3|TRBD1|few
CAISEGTGNNYGYTF
TGTGCCATCAGTGAAGGGACAGGGAATAACTATGGCTACACCTTC
>TRBJ1-1|TRBV7-9|.|.
CASSTGWRTEAFF
TGTGCCAGCAGCACGGGGTGGCGAACTGAAGCTTTCTTT
>TRBJ1-1|TRBV4-1|TRBD1|.
CASSREPGTDLVSLEAFF
TGCGCCAGCAGCCGAGAGCCTGGGACAGATCTCGTGTCCTTGGAAGCTTTCTTT
>TRBJ2-5|TRBV18|.|.
CASSHYGPGTLQETQYF
TGTGCCAGCTCACACTATGGGCCCGGGACTTTGCAAGAGACCCAGTACTTC
>TRBJ2-2|TRBV7-8|.|.
CASSLVASSSGELFF
TGTGCCAGCAGCTTAGTGGCTAGTAGTTCCGGGGAGCTGTTTTTT
>TRBJ1-1|TRBV27|TRBD1|.
CASRPGGSGTEAFF
TGTGCCAGCAGGCCAGGGGGCTCGGGGACTGAAGCTTTCTTT
>TRBJ1-2|TRBV7-9|.|.
CASSSISPKGYGYTF
TGTGCCAGCAGCTCAATCTCCCCCAAGGGGTATGGCTACACCTTC
>TRBJ2-1|TRBV4-3|TRBD1|.
CASSQAGTGMDEQFF
TGCGCCAGCAGCCAAGCCGGGACAGGGATGGATGAGCAGTTCTTC
>TRBJ1-2|TRBV27|TRBD1|few
CASSTGTGNGYTF
TGTGCCAGCAGTACTGGGACAGGGAATGGCTACACCTTC
>TRBJ1-1|TRBV6-5|.|.
CASKIVTEAFF
TGTGCCAGCAAGATAGTAACTGAAGCTTTCTTT
>TRBJ1-2|TRBV19|.|.
CASSINEVWNYGYTF
TGTGCCAGTAGTATAAATGAGGTGTGGAACTATGGCTACACCTTC
>TRBJ2-1|TRBV9|.|.
CASSVSSFINEQFF
TGTGCCAGCAGCGTGTCTAGTTTTATCAATGAGCAGTTCTTC
>TRBJ1-1|TRBV24-1|.|.
CATSDLNGIEAFF
TGTGCCACCAGTGATTTAAACGGGATTGAAGCTTTCTTT
>TRBJ2-3|TRBV7-2|TRBD2|.
CASRKDWRGVRDTQYF
TGTGCCAGCAGGAAAGACTGGCGGGGGGTGCGGGATACGCAGTATTTT
>TRBJ2-7|TRBV6-5|.|.
CASSYSTSSPLEQYF
TGTGCCAGCAGTTACTCCACTAGTTCCCCACTCGAGCAGTACTTC
>TRBJ1-5|TRBV10-3|.|.
CAISGHSNQPQHF
TGTGCCATCAGTGGTCATAGCAATCAGCCCCAGCATTTT